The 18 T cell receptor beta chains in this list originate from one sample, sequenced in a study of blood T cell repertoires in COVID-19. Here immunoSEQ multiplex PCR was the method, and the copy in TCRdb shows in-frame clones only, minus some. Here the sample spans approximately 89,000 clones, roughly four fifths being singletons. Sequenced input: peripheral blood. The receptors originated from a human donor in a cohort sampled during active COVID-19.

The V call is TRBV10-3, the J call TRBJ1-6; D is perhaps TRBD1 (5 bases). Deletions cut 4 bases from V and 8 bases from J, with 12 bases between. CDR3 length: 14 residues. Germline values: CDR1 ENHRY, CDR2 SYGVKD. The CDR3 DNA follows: TGTGCCATCAGTGTCGACGGGGGGGATTCACCCCTCCACTTT. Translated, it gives CAISVDGGDSPLHF.

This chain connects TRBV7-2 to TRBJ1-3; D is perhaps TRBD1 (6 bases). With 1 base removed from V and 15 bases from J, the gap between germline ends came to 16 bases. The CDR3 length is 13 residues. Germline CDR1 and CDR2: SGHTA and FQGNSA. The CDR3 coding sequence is TGTGCCAGCAGCTTAGAGGTGGCCTCACAGGGATATTTT. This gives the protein CASSLEVASQGYF. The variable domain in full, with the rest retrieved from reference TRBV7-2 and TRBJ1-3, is GAGVSQSPSNKVTEKGKDVELRCDPISGHTALYWYRQSLGQGLEFLIYFQGNSAPDKSGLPSDRFSAERTGGSVSTLTIQRTQQEDSAVYLCASSLEVASQGYFGEGSWLTVV.

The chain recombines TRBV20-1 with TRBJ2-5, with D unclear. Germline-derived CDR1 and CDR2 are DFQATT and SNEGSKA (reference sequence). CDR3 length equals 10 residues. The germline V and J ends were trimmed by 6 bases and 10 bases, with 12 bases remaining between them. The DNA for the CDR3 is TGCAGTGCGCTCGGCGAGGTCCAGTACTTC. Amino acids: CSALGEVQYF.

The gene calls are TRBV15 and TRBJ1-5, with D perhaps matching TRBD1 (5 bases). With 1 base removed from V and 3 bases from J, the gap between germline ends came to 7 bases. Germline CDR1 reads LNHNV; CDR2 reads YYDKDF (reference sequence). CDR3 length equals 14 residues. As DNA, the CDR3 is TGTGCCACCAGCAGAGGACAGAACAATCAGCCCCAGCATTTT. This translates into CATSRGQNNQPQHF.

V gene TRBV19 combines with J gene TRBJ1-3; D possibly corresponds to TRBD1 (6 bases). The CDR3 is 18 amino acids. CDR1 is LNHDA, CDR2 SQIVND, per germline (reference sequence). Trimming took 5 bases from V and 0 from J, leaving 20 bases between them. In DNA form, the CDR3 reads TGTGCCAGTAGTCCCGGCCGGGACACAGTAAGCTCTGGAAACACCATATATTTT. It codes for CASSPGRDTVSSGNTIYF. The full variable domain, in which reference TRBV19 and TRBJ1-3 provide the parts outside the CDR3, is DGGITQSPKYLFRKEGQNVTLSCEQNLNHDAMYWYRQDPGQGLRLIYYSQIVNDFQKGDIAEGYSVSREKKESFPLTVTSAQKNPTAFYLCASSPGRDTVSSGNTIYFGEGSWLTVV.

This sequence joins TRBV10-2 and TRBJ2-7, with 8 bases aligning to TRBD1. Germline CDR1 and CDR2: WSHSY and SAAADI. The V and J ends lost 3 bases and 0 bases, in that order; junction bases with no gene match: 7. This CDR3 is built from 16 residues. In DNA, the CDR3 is TGCGCCAGCAGTGAATCATGGACAGGGAACTCCTACGAGCAGTACTTC. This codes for CASSESWTGNSYEQYF.

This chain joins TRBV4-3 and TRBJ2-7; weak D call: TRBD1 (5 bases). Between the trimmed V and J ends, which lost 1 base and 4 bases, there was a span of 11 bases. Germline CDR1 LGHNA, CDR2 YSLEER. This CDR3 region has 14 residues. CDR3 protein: CASSQAGHQYEQYF. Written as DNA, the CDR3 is TGCGCCAGCAGCCAAGCCGGACACCAATACGAGCAGTACTTC.

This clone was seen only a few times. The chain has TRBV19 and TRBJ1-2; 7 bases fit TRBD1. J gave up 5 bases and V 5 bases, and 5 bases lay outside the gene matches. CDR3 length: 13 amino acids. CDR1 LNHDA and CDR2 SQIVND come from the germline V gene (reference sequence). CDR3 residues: CASSGQVVYGYTF. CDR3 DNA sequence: TGTGCCAGTAGTGGACAGGTAGTATATGGCTACACCTTC.

This chain's CDR3 is CASSSGQGQETQYF. CDR3 DNA: TGTGCCAGCAGCTCGGGACAGGGACAAGAGACCCAGTACTTC. The V call is TRBV5-4, the J call TRBJ2-5, with 9 nucleotides matching TRBD1. The J segment lost 2 bases and the V segment lost 3 bases, leaving 2 bases of the junction unmatched. Germline values: CDR1 SGHNT, CDR2 YYREEE (reference sequence). CDR3 length: 14 residues.

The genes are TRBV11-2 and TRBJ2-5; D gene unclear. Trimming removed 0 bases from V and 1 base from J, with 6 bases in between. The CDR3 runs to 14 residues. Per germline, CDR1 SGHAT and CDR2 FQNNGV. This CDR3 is CASSLEIAQETQYF. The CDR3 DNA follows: TGTGCCAGCAGCTTAGAGATAGCCCAAGAGACCCAGTACTTC. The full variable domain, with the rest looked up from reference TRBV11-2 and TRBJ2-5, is EAGVAQSPRYKIIEKRQSVAFWCNPISGHATLYWYQQILGQGPKLLIQFQNNGVVDDSQLPKDRFSAERLKGVDSTLKIQPAKLEDSAVYLCASSLEIAQETQYFGPGTRLLVL.

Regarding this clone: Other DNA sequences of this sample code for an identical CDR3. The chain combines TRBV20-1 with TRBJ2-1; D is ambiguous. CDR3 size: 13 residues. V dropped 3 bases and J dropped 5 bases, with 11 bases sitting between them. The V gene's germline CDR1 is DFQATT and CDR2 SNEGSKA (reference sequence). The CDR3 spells CSASGVQNNEQFF. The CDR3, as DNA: TGCAGTGCTAGTGGTGTCCAAAACAATGAGCAGTTCTTC.

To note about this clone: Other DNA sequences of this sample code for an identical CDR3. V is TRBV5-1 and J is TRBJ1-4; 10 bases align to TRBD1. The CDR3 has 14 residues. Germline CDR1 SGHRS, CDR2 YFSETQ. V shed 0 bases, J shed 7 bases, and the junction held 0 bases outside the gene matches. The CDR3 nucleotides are TGCGCCAGCAGCTTGGGGACAGGGGGTGAAAAACTGTTTTTT. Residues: CASSLGTGGEKLFF.

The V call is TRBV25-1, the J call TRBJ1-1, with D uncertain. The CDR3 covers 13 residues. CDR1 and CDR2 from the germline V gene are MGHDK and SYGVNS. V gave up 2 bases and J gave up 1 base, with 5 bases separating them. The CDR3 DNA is TGTGCCAGCAGTGAAACAGAGAACACTGAAGCTTTCTTT. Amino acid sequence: CASSETENTEAFF. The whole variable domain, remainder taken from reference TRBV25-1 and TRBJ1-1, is EADIYQTPRYLVIGTGKKITLECSQTMGHDKMYWYQQDPGMELHLIHYSYGVNSTEKGDLSSESTVSRIRTEHFPLTLESARPSHTSQYLCASSETENTEAFFGQGTRLTVV.

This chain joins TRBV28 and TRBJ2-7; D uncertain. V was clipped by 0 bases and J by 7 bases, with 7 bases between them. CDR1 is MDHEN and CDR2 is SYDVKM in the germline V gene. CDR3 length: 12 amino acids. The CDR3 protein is CASSLWMREQYF. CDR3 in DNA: TGTGCCAGCAGTTTATGGATGAGGGAGCAGTACTTC. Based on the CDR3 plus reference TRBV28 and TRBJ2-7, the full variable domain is DVKVTQSSRYLVKRTGEKVFLECVQDMDHENMFWYRQDPGLGLRLIYFSYDVKMKEKGDIPEGYSVSREKKERFSLILESASTNQTSMYLCASSLWMREQYFGPGTRLTVT.

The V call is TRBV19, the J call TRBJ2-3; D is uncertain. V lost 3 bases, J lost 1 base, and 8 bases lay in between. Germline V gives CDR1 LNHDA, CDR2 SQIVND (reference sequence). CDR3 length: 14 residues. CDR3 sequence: CASSMQVRTDTQYF. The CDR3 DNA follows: TGTGCCAGTAGTATGCAGGTCCGCACAGATACGCAGTATTTT.

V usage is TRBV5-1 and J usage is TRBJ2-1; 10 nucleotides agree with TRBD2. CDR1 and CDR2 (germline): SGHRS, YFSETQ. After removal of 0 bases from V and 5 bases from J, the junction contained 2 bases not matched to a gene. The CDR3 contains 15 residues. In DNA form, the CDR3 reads TGCGCCAGCAGCTTGGTCACTAGCGGGGACAATGAGCAGTTCTTC. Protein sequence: CASSLVTSGDNEQFF.

The DNA of the CDR3 is TGTGCCAGCAGCGTCGATGACAGGTTATCCTACGAGCAGTACTTC. Its protein is CASSVDDRLSYEQYF. This rearrangement joins TRBV9 to TRBJ2-7; D might be TRBD1 (6 bases). Trimming pared 2 bases from V and 1 base from J, leaving 13 bases between. The CDR3 totals 15 residues. The germline gives CDR1 SGDLS, CDR2 YYNGEE. The variable domain in full, with the rest retrieved from reference TRBV9 and TRBJ2-7, is DSGVTQTPKHLITATGQRVTLRCSPRSGDLSVYWYQQSLDQGLQFLIQYYNGEERAKGNILERFSAQQFPDLHSELNLSSLELGDSALYFCASSVDDRLSYEQYFGPGTRLTVT.

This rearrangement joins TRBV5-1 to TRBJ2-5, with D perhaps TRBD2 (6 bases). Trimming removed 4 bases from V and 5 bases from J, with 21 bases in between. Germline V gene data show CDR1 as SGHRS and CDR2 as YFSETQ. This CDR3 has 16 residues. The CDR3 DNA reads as TGCGCCAGCAGCCGGAGGGTAGCCGGGGATGGTGAGACCCAGTACTTC. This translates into CASSRRVAGDGETQYF.